This record covers a single T cell receptor beta chain. What it binds is not known. Repertoires were generated with immunoSEQ multiplex PCR, while TCRdb's copy carries only in-frame clones and drops some. The sample yields approximately 210,000 clones, over 60% seen once. Germline-derived CDR1 and CDR2 are SNHLY and FYNNEI. Trimming took 5 bases from V and 6 from J, leaving 19 bases between them. The CDR3 sequence is 15 residues long. The record originates from a study of cytotoxic CD8 clonotypes in ibrutinib-treated CLL. Study findings and constraints: Before falling back toward baseline at progression, clonality had risen at the time of ibrutinib response. Few clonotypes were public, and these shrank or held steady under treatment.

Genomic DNA in a quantity of about 2 micrograms was derived from cryopreserved PBMCs for TCR beta libraries. This receptor was taken from a human donor with chronic lymphocytic leukemia. This sample comprised PBMCs, obtained after 24 months of ibrutinib treatment. This chain joins TRBV2 and TRBJ1-1; tentatively, D is TRBD1 (5 bases). CDR3 sequence (DNA): TGTGCCAGCAGTACAATTGCCCCAGGGTTGCCTGAAGCTTTCTTT. It translates to CASSTIAPGLPEAFF.